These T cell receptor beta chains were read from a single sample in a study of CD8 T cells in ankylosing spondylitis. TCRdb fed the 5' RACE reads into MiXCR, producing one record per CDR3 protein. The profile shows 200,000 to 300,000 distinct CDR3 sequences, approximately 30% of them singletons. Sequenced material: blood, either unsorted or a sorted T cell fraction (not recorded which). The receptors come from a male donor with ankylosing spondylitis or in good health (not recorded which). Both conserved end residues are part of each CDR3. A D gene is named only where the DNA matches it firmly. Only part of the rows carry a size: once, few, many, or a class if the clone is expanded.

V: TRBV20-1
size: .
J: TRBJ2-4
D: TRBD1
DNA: TGCAGTGCCACAGACAGGGTACGGTCCAAAAACATTCAGTACTTC
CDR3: CSATDRVRSKNIQYF

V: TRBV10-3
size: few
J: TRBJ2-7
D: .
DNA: TGTGCCACCACCCCTTCTGGGCGAGAGCAGTACTTC
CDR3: CATTPSGREQYF

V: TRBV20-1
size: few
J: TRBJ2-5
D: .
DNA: TGCAGTGCTAGAGACAGGGGCGTTTGGGAGACCCAGTACTTC
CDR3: CSARDRGVWETQYF

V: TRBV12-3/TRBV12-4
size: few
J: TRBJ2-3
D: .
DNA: TGTGCCAGCCTGGGGGATGTTAGCACAGATACGCAGTATTTT
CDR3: CASLGDVSTDTQYF

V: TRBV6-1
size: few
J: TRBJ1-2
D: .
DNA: TGTGCCAGCAGTGAAGGGGGTAACAGGGAGGATGGTGGCTACACCTTC
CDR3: CASSEGGNREDGGYTF

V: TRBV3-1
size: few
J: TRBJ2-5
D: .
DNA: TGTGCCAGCAGCCAGATCGGAGGGAGGGGGAGGACTCAAGAGACCCAGTACTTC
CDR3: CASSQIGGRGRTQETQYF

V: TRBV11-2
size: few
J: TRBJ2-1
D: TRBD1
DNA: TGTGCCAGCAGCTTAGATGGAAGGGGGCGATGGAATGAGCAGTTCTTC
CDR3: CASSLDGRGRWNEQFF

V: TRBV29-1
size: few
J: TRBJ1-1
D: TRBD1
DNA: TGCAGCGCCGCCGGGGACAGAACTAACACTGAAGCTTTCTTT
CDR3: CSAAGDRTNTEAFF

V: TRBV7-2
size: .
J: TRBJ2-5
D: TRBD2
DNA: TGTGCCAGCAGCTTAAGTAGCGGGGGGGAAGAGACCCAGTACTTC
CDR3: CASSLSSGGEETQYF

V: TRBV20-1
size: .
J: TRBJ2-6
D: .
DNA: TGCAGTGCAAGAATCCGGGCCCCTGGGGCCAACGTCCTGACTTTC
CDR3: CSARIRAPGANVLTF

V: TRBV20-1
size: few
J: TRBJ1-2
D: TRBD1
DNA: TGCAGTGCTATTACAGGGGGCGCTTGGGGCTACACCTTC
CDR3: CSAITGGAWGYTF

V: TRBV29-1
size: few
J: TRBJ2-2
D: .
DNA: TGCAGCGTTACAGGAATCAACACCGGGGAGCTGTTTTTT
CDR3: CSVTGINTGELFF

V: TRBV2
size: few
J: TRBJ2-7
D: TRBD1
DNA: TGTGCCAGTCAGCCTAGGGACAGGGTCTCCTACGAGCAGTACTTC
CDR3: CASQPRDRVSYEQYF

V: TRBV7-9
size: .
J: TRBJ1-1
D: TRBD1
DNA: TGTGCCAGCAGCTCAAACAGGGGGAACACTGAAGCTTTCTTT
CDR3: CASSSNRGNTEAFF

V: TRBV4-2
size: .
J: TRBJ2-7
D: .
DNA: TGTGCCAGCAGCCAAGCAGCCCGACGGGGCGCCTCCTACGAGCAGTACTTC
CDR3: CASSQAARRGASYEQYF

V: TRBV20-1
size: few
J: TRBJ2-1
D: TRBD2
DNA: TGCAGTGCTAGTCCACCTAGCGGGGAATACAATGAGCAGTTCTTC
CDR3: CSASPPSGEYNEQFF

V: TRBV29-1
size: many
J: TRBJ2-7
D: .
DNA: TGCAGCGTTGAAGATCCTGGCGGCTCCTACGAGCAGTACTTC
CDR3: CSVEDPGGSYEQYF

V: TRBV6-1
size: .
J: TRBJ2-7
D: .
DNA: TGTGCCAGCAGTGAAGTTCTTGCGGGCGACGAGCAGTACTTC
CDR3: CASSEVLAGDEQYF

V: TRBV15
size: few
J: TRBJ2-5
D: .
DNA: TGTGCCACCAGCAATGTCGGAGCGAACAATCAAGAGACCCAGTACTTC
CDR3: CATSNVGANNQETQYF

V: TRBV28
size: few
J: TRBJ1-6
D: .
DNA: TGTGCCAGCAGTTTCGCATTTTACAGTAGCTATAATTCACCCCTCCACTTT
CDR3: CASSFAFYSSYNSPLHF

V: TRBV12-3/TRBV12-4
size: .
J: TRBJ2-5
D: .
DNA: TGTGCCAGCAGTCGGGGGAAGAGCCAAGAGACCCAGTACTTC
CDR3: CASSRGKSQETQYF

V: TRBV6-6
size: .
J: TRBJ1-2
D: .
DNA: TGTGCCAGCGAGGGGGGTGCGGATGGCTACACCTTC
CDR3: CASEGGADGYTF

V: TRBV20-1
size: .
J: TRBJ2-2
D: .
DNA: TGCAGTGCTAGAGATCATGGGACACGACGAACCGCCGGGGAGCTGTTTTTT
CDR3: CSARDHGTRRTAGELFF

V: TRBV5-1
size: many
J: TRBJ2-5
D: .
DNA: TGCGCCAGCAGCTTCCAAGAGACCCAGTACTTC
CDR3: CASSFQETQYF

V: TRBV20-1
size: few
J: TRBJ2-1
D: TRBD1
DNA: TGCAGTGCTAGAGAGACAGGGGGCCAAACCTACAATGAGCAGTTCTTC
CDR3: CSARETGGQTYNEQFF

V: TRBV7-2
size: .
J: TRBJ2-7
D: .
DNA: TGTGCCAGCAGCTTACGTCCCCCCCATGAGCAGTACTTC
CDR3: CASSLRPPHEQYF

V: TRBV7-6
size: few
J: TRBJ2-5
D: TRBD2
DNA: TGTGCCAGCAGCTCACACCAAGAGACTAGCTTTCGATTAGGGAAAGAGACCCAGTACTTC
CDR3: CASSSHQETSFRLGKETQYF